The T cell receptor (beta chain) under discussion was sequenced for a study of T cells after posttransplantation cyclophosphamide. Study-level findings and limits: Blood and skin or GI T cell repertoires showed limited TRB overlap. Later post-transplant blood repertoires were often dominated by donor CD8+ memory clones. Recipient CMV seropositivity and CMV reactivation strongly tracked TRB clonality.

V trimming: 0 bases; J trimming: 4 bases; junction bases outside the gene matches: 9. Germline CDR1 reads GTSNPN; CDR2 reads SVGIG (reference sequence). The length of the CDR3 is 17 residues. Methotrexate plus calcineurin inhibitor accompanied controls' myeloablative marrow transplants; sampling was 1 year later. On this clone: The target antigen is unknown.

Here immunoSEQ multiplex PCR was the method, and the copy in TCRdb shows in-frame clones only, minus some. The sample contains 15,000 to 17,000 clones, 84% of which appear only once. The sequenced sample was PBMCs, obtained 350 to 400 days after allogeneic stem cell transplant with calcineurin inhibitor and methotrexate. The rearrangement uses TRBV30 and TRBJ2-2; 9 bases map to TRBD2. The sequence was obtained from a male patient younger than 30 who received an allogeneic stem cell transplant from a related donor, was CMV-positive, and had no GVHD. The graft donor may account for some of the T cells. CDR3 sequence reads: CAWSVLALAGPTGELFF. CDR3 in DNA: TGTGCCTGGAGTGTTTTGGCCCTAGCGGGACCCACCGGGGAGCTGTTTTTT.